This passage covers 8 T cell receptor beta chains from one sample sequenced in a study of shared clonotypes between healthy human individuals. CD45RO negativity and positive selection for CCR7 defined naive CD8 cells, a population that excluded terminally differentiated effector memory CD45RA+ cells. TCRdb keeps only in-frame clones here, not all; method: immunoSEQ multiplex PCR. The data show roughly 590,000 clones, around 95% seen once. What was sequenced was naive CD8+ T cells sorted from blood. Source of these receptors: a woman in her twenties or thirties in good health.

The chain joins TRBV25-1 to TRBJ2-5; tentatively, D is TRBD2 (6 bases). Per the germline V gene, CDR1 is MGHDK and CDR2 is SYGVNS. V shed 1 base and J shed 2 bases, with 20 bases lying between them. The CDR3 is 18 amino acids. Here the CDR3 DNA reads TGTGCCAGCAGTGAATGGTCTTTTTCGGCGGCGGGGCAAGAGACCCAGTACTTC. Its translation: CASSEWSFSAAGQETQYF.

The gene calls are TRBV2 and TRBJ1-2; D remains ambiguous. Germline values: CDR1 SNHLY, CDR2 FYNNEI. This CDR3 has 16 residues. V lost 3 bases to trimming and J lost 4 bases, with 18 bases between them. The CDR3 DNA reads as TGTGCCAGCAGTGAGAACCCCGGGCCGACCAGCTATGGCTACACCTTC. Translation gives CASSENPGPTSYGYTF. The full variable domain, in which reference TRBV2 and TRBJ1-2 provide the parts outside the CDR3, is EPEVTQTPSHQVTQMGQEVILRCVPISNHLYFYWYRQILGQKVEFLVSFYNNEISEKSEIFDDQFSVERPDGSNFTLKIRSTKLEDSAMYFCASSENPGPTSYGYTFGSGTRLTVV.

This clone was counted a single time. The chain links TRBV28 to TRBJ2-1; D is ambiguous. The CDR3 is made up of 13 amino acids. Per the germline V gene, CDR1 is MDHEN and CDR2 is SYDVKM. V dropped 3 bases and J dropped 4 bases, with 7 bases sitting between them. The CDR3 spells CASSFLKYNEQFF. DNA of the CDR3: TGTGCCAGCAGTTTCCTCAAGTACAATGAGCAGTTCTTC.

This chain uses TRBV4-2 with TRBJ2-7, with 7 nucleotides matching TRBD2. The CDR3 totals 18 residues. CDR1 and CDR2 from the germline V gene are LGHNA and YNFKEQ. Trimming cost V 2 bases and J 6 bases; bases outside gene matches: 19. The CDR3 is CASSQWSAASGPLGEQYF. CDR3 nucleotides: TGTGCCAGCAGCCAATGGTCGGCGGCTAGCGGACCCCTTGGCGAGCAGTACTTC.

The chain is built from TRBV27 and TRBJ2-7; TRBD2 matches 9 bases. The CDR3 consists of 15 residues. J lost 4 bases, V lost 6 bases, and 10 bases had no gene match. CDR1 and CDR2 (germline): MNHEY, SMNVEV (reference sequence). CDR3 nucleotides: TGTGCCAGCAGGCCGGGGACTAGCTTCCCTTACGAGCAGTACTTC. Protein sequence: CASRPGTSFPYEQYF.

The CDR3 loop is CASSDQGGRTEAFF. The CDR3 bases are TGTGCCAGCAGTGACCAAGGTGGACGCACTGAAGCTTTCTTT. The chain has TRBV25-1 and TRBJ1-1, with unresolved D. The CDR3 spans 14 residues. The V and J ends lost 3 bases and 4 bases respectively, with 12 bases between them. Germline-derived CDR1 and CDR2 are MGHDK and SYGVNS.

The chain recombines TRBV7-2 with TRBJ1-5; 7 bases are a match to TRBD1. Looked up from germline, CDR1 is SGHTA and CDR2 is FQGNSA. The CDR3 has 15 residues. Trimming took 5 bases from V and 0 from J; bases not matched to a gene: 4. This chain's CDR3 is CASSQDRISNQPQHF. For the CDR3, the DNA is TGTGCCAGCAGCCAGGACAGGATTAGCAATCAGCCCCAGCATTTT.

V usage is TRBV7-9 and J usage is TRBJ2-1; D gene unclear. CDR3 length: 17 residues. V shed 1 base and J shed 0 bases, with 13 bases lying between them. CDR1 and CDR2 (germline): SEHNR, FQNEAQ (reference sequence). CDR3 nucleotide sequence: TGTGCCAGCAGCTTAGTGTTAGGTCATTCCTCCTACAATGAGCAGTTCTTC. Its translation: CASSLVLGHSSYNEQFF.